A selection of T cell receptor beta chains follows, all from one sample in a study of vaccination and CD4 T cells after COVID-19. TCRdb recomputed calls from the PCR reads with MiXCR, one row per CDR3 protein. The sample lists approximately 16,000 distinct CDR3 sequences, roughly 50% occurring once. Their specific antigens are unknown. The specimen was CD4+ T cells from blood, cultured in vitro. All receptors come from a human donor who had recovered from COVID-19. Each CDR3 is given with its conserved first and last residue. The D gene is left open where the match is weak. Clone sizes are given selectively: once, few, many, or a class where the clone is expanded.

v_call,j_call,clone_size,d_call,cdr3_nt,cdr3_aa
TRBV30,TRBJ1-2,few,-,TGTGCCTGGACCGGGGAGTCCTATGGCTACACCTTC,CAWTGESYGYTF
TRBV12-3/TRBV12-4,TRBJ1-5,few,-,TGTGCCAGCAGCCCAACCAATCAGCCCCAGCATTTT,CASSPTNQPQHF
TRBV10-1,TRBJ2-3,-,-,TGCGCCAGCAGTGAGCGGGTGAGGGCAGATACGCAGTATTTT,CASSERVRADTQYF
TRBV28,TRBJ1-2,-,TRBD1,TGTGCCAGCAGTGGCGGACAGGGCCGCTATGGCTACACCTTC,CASSGGQGRYGYTF
TRBV15,TRBJ2-6,few,TRBD1,TGTGCCACCAGCAGGGCCCGAGGACAGGATGTCTCTGGGGCCAACGTCCTGACTTTC,CATSRARGQDVSGANVLTF
TRBV7-9,TRBJ1-4,-,-,TGTGCCAGCAGCCCCGAGGGCGCAACTAATGAAAAACTGTTTTTT,CASSPEGATNEKLFF
TRBV7-2,TRBJ2-7,-,-,TGTGCCAGCAGCCAGGGGAGGGGGGCCTACGAGCAGTACTTC,CASSQGRGAYEQYF
TRBV10-1,TRBJ2-1,-,-,TGCGCCAGCAGTGAAGGCAGGGGATCCTACAATGAGCAGTTCTTC,CASSEGRGSYNEQFF
TRBV6-4,TRBJ1-2,once,-,TGTGCCAGCAGTGGCGACCCCGTATATGGCTACACCTTC,CASSGDPVYGYTF
TRBV18,TRBJ1-1,-,-,TGTGCCAGCTCACCAAGGGGAATGAACACTGAAGCTTTCTTT,CASSPRGMNTEAFF
TRBV24-1,TRBJ1-2,few,-,TGTGCCACCAGTCCCGGTAGATACTATGGCTACACCTTC,CATSPGRYYGYTF
TRBV20-1,TRBJ1-6,-,-,TGCAGTGCCCCCCGGGGGGACCCCGCCAATTCACCCCTCCACTTT,CSAPRGDPANSPLHF
TRBV6-1,TRBJ1-2,few,TRBD1,TGTGCCAGCAGTGACTGGGACAGGGCGAACCCCCTCTTC,CASSDWDRANPLF
TRBV29-1,TRBJ2-3,-,-,TGCAGCTCCTCTTTAGGGGGGGATACGCAGTATTTT,CSSSLGGDTQYF
TRBV7-6,TRBJ1-6,few,TRBD1,TGTGCCAGCAGCTTCTTGACAGGGGAGGGATCACCCCTCCACTTT,CASSFLTGEGSPLHF
TRBV20-1,TRBJ1-5,-,-,TGCACCCGGGACATTCGGGATTATCAGCCCCAGCATTTT,CTRDIRDYQPQHF
TRBV20-1,TRBJ1-1,few,-,TGCAGTGCTAGGGGGGAACCGAACACTGAAGCTTTCTTT,CSARGEPNTEAFF
TRBV24-1,TRBJ1-5,few,-,TGTGCCACCACTACGGGCGATCAGCCCCAGCATTTT,CATTTGDQPQHF
TRBV6-1,TRBJ2-7,-,-,TGTGCCAGCAGGCCCCAGGCAGGGGGGCCTTACGAGCAGTACTTC,CASRPQAGGPYEQYF
TRBV7-3,TRBJ1-5,-,-,TGTGCCAGCAGCCCCGAGAGGGAACAGCCCCAGCATTTT,CASSPEREQPQHF
TRBV28,TRBJ1-2,-,-,TGTGCCGCGATCCGGGACCGCCGGGGGGGGGTGAATGGCTACACCTTC,CAAIRDRRGGVNGYTF
TRBV7-2,TRBJ1-2,once,-,TGTGCCAGCAGCTTAGGTGGCCGCTATGGCTACACCTTC,CASSLGGRYGYTF
TRBV12-3/TRBV12-4,TRBJ1-5,few,TRBD1,TGTGCCAGCAGGCAGGGGGCGGGTCAGCCCCAGCATTTT,CASRQGAGQPQHF
TRBV24-1,TRBJ2-2,few,-,TGTGCCACCAGTGACCCAGCTAGGGGCGACACCGGGGAGCTGTTTTTT,CATSDPARGDTGELFF
TRBV2,TRBJ2-7,few,TRBD1,TGTGCCAGCTCCCGGGGACAGGGCTACGAGCAGTACTTC,CASSRGQGYEQYF
TRBV20-1,TRBJ1-5,-,TRBD1,TGCAGTGCCAACGGACAGGGAAGGACCCAGCATTTT,CSANGQGRTQHF
TRBV5-3,TRBJ1-5,-,-,TGTGCCAGAAGCTTGGTCTTCATCCCGGCACCTAAACTTCCCAAACGGCAGCCCCAGCATTTT,CARSLVFIPAPKLPKRQPQHF
TRBV12-3/TRBV12-4,TRBJ2-5,-,-,TGTGCCAGCAGGCACGGCGGGGAACAAGAGACCCAGTACTTC,CASRHGGEQETQYF
TRBV20-1,TRBJ2-5,-,-,TGCAGTGCTCCCCGGACAGCCCAAGAGACCCAGTACTTC,CSAPRTAQETQYF
TRBV29-1,TRBJ1-5,few,-,TGCAGCGTCGGAGATCAGCCCCAGCATTTT,CSVGDQPQHF
TRBV7-2,TRBJ2-3,few,TRBD1,TGTGCCAGCAGCTTAGGAGGGACAGGGGAGGCAGATACGCAGTATTTT,CASSLGGTGEADTQYF
TRBV5-4,TRBJ1-2,-,-,TGTGCCAGCAGCTTGGAGGTCGGAGACTATGGCTACACCTTC,CASSLEVGDYGYTF
TRBV6-1,TRBJ2-1,few,TRBD2,TGTGCCAGCATCTACCTAGCGGGAGCTTCCAATGAGCAGTTCTTC,CASIYLAGASNEQFF
TRBV30,TRBJ1-1,-,-,TGTGCCTGGAGTATGACCACTGAAGCTTTCTTT,CAWSMTTEAFF
TRBV28,TRBJ2-3,-,-,TGTGCCAGCAGTCCCCTGATCACAGATACGCAGTATTTT,CASSPLITDTQYF
TRBV29-1,TRBJ2-5,-,TRBD2,TGCAGCGTTGAAGTAACTAGCGGGAGGGTACAAGAGACCCAGTACTTC,CSVEVTSGRVQETQYF
TRBV20-1,TRBJ2-2,few,TRBD2,TGCAGTGCTAGATCCGGGACTAGTCCGAACACCGGGGAGCTGTTTTTT,CSARSGTSPNTGELFF
TRBV7-3,TRBJ1-2,-,TRBD1,TGTGCCAGCAGCTTAGATCCGCAGGGGGTGGGAGGCTACACCTTC,CASSLDPQGVGGYTF
TRBV20-1,TRBJ1-6,few,-,TGCAGTGCTAGAGCTCGGCCCAATTCACCCCTCCACTTT,CSARARPNSPLHF
TRBV20-1,TRBJ2-3,few,TRBD2,TGCAGTGCTAGACGTCCTAGCGGGAGGGCAGATACGCAGTATTTT,CSARRPSGRADTQYF
TRBV6-2/TRBV6-3,TRBJ1-1,-,-,TGTGCCAGTACGGACTTCACTGAAGCTTTCTTT,CASTDFTEAFF
TRBV24-1,TRBJ2-1,few,TRBD2,TGTGCCACCAGTGATTTCTCTAGCGGGAGTCTCTACAATGAGCAGTTCTTC,CATSDFSSGSLYNEQFF
TRBV4-3,TRBJ2-4,-,-,TGCGCCAGCAGCCTGGGCCCAGGGGACATTCAGTACTTC,CASSLGPGDIQYF
TRBV19,TRBJ2-1,-,TRBD2,TGTGCCACTTGGACTAGCGGGAGGGGAAATGAGCAGTTCTTC,CATWTSGRGNEQFF
TRBV2,TRBJ1-5,few,-,TGTGCCAGCAAAACAGGGACCACTGGGCCCCAGCATTTT,CASKTGTTGPQHF
TRBV15,TRBJ1-2,-,-,TGTGCCACCAGCAGAGATCGAGCGGACGGGGCCAAGGGCTACACCTTC,CATSRDRADGAKGYTF
TRBV27,TRBJ2-4,few,-,TGTGCCAGCAGTTTATCGATGGGGACCAAAAACATTCAGTACTTC,CASSLSMGTKNIQYF
TRBV2,TRBJ1-6,-,TRBD1,TGTGCCAGCAGATCAGGGGGTGGTACCCTCCACTTT,CASRSGGGTLHF
TRBV7-6,TRBJ2-5,-,TRBD1,TGTGCCAGCAGCTTACCCCGACAGGGGGCGAGTGAGACCCAGTACTTC,CASSLPRQGASETQYF
TRBV20-1,TRBJ2-3,-,TRBD2,TGCAGTGCTAGAGGTCGAGCGGGAGGGCCGGGGGATACGCAGTATTTT,CSARGRAGGPGDTQYF
TRBV20-1,TRBJ1-2,few,-,TGCAGTGTTTCCGACAATACCTATGGCTACACCTTC,CSVSDNTYGYTF